The rows below give T cell receptor beta chains drawn from one sample of a study of OX40 agonist ivuxolimab in advanced cancers. Some clones are missing from TCRdb's copy, which holds only in-frame ones; the method was immunoSEQ multiplex PCR. The table records 25,000 to 35,000 clones, roughly 80% of them present only once. The specimen was CD4+ or CD8+ T cells sorted from blood, collected in a trial of the OX40 agonist ivuxolimab. These TCRs come from an adult with an advanced solid tumor such as melanoma, head and neck, liver or kidney cancer. CDR3s leave out the opening cysteine and the closing phenylalanine or tryptophan. Fields, in order: V gene, J gene, CDR3 length, CDR3 protein.

TRBV7-9	TRBJ2-1	14	ASSSNRLARGNEQF
TRBV9	TRBJ2-2	10	ASSVRTGELF
TRBV7-8	TRBJ1-1	13	ASSLVLGAGTEAF
TRBV10-3	TRBJ2-3	17	AISDHIAGGLGRTDTQY
TRBV4-3	TRBJ2-5	18	ASSQDNSLPDRGLQETQY
TRBV6-1	TRBJ2-1	13	ASSERWDPYNEQF
TRBV19	TRBJ2-7	11	ASSTGFLREQY
TRBV7-9	TRBJ2-1	13	ASSPGWDQYNEQF
TRBV30	TRBJ2-7	11	ACRWYSSYEQY
TRBV5-6	TRBJ1-2	14	ASSWGAARGSYGYT
TRBV5-6	TRBJ2-6	17	ASSRGRAGGFSGANVLT
TRBV30	TRBJ1-6	12	AWSEGRENSPLH
TRBV9	TRBJ1-5	10	ASSVGNQPQH
TRBV27	TRBJ2-7	13	ASSLVPGLVYEQY
TRBV11-2	TRBJ2-1	12	ASSPIGGAGEQF
TRBV30	TRBJ2-2	10	AWARGAGELF
TRBV6-1	TRBJ2-7	13	ASSESASATYEQY
TRBV7-6	TRBJ2-7	10	ASSRGDYEQY
TRBV6-5	TRBJ1-5	10	ASQNSNQPQH
TRBV19	TRBJ1-6	12	ASSIGGDLSPLH
TRBV9	TRBJ2-1	10	ASSSPRNEQF
TRBV2	TRBJ1-1	13	ASSGGAGYNTEAF
TRBV5-5	TRBJ2-7	11	ASSLQGTYEQY
TRBV7-9	TRBJ2-7	12	ASSFPTATYEQY
TRBV7-9	TRBJ1-4	13	ASRPIGTANEKLF
TRBV29-1	TRBJ2-5	9	SVFPQETQY
TRBV27	TRBJ2-7	10	ASSLTGAEQY
TRBV7-9	TRBJ1-5	13	ASSLARESNQPQH
TRBV5-1	TRBJ1-2	15	ASSLGPGELANYGYT
TRBV5-1	TRBJ2-1	12	ASSLGQGSNEQF
TRBV28	TRBJ1-1	12	ASTSGQSNTEAF
TRBV11-2	TRBJ1-2	12	ASSSQGSLSDYT
TRBV9	TRBJ2-3	14	ASSVLLAATTDTQY
TRBV7-2	TRBJ2-1	12	ASTPHGVSGEQF
TRBV7-9	TRBJ1-2	12	ASTPVGGGSGYT
TRBV9	TRBJ2-7	16	ASSVSPHDPGTAYEQY
TRBV5-5	TRBJ2-7	10	ASSLPPYEQY
TRBV28	TRBJ2-7	13	ASSLSYRRPYEQY
TRBV28	TRBJ1-1	12	ASSPPGVGTEAF
TRBV4-1	TRBJ1-2	12	ASSQPGSNYGYT
TRBV11-2	TRBJ1-1	16	ASSLDWTGPRMNTEAF